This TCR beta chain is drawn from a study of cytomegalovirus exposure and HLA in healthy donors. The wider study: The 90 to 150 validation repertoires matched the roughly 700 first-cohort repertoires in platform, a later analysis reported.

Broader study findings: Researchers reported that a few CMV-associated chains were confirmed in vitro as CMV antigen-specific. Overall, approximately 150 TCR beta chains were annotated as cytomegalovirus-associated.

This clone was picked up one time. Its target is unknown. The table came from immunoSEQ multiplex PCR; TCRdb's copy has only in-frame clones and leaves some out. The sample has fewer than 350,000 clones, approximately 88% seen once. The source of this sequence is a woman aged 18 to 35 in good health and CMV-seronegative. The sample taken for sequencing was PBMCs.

The CDR3 DNA is TGTGCCAGCAGCAGGGACAGGGGGAATGAAAAACTGTTTTTT. This sequence encodes CASSRDRGNEKLFF. The genes are TRBV7-2 and TRBJ1-4; 11 nucleotides line up with TRBD1. The V segment lost 5 bases and the J segment 5 bases; nucleotides outside the gene matches: 1. The CDR3 extends over 14 amino acids. Germline V lookup: CDR1 SGHTA, CDR2 FQGNSA.